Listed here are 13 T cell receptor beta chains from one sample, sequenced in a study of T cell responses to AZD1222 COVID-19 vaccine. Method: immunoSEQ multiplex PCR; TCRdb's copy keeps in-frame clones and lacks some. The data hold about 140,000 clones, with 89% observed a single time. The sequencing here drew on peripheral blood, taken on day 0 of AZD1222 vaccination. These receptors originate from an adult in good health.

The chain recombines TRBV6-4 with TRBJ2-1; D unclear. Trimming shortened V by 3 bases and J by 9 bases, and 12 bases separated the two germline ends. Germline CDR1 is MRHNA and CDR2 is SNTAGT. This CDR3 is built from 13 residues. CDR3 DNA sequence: TGTGCCAGCAGTGAAAGGGATAGCACTGAGCAGTTCTTC. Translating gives CASSERDSTEQFF.

CDR3 protein: CASSQQTGNGYTF. The CDR3 DNA reads TGTGCCAGCAGCCAACAGACGGGCAATGGCTACACCTTC. The rearrangement uses TRBV5-6 and TRBJ1-2; D remains unclear. The CDR3 is 13 amino acids. V was clipped by 4 bases and J by 6 bases, with 13 bases between them. Germline-derived CDR1 and CDR2 are SGHDT and YYEEEE.

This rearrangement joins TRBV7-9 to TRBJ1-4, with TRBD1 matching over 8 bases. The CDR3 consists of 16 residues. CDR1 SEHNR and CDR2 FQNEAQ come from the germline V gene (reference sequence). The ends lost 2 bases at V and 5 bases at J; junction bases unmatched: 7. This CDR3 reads CASSLSGGGRNEKLFF. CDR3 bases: TGTGCCAGCAGCTTATCAGGGGGCGGCAGGAATGAAAAACTGTTTTTT. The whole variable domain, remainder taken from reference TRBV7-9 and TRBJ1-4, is DTGVSQNPRHKITKRGQNVTFRCDPISEHNRLYWYRQTLGQGPEFLTYFQNEAQLEKSRLLSDRFSAERPKGSFSTLEIQRTEQGDSAMYLCASSLSGGGRNEKLFFGSGTQLSVL.

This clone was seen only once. This CDR3 reads CASRGLRTGAYGYTF. The CDR3 DNA reads TGTGCCAGCAGGGGCCTTAGGACAGGGGCCTATGGCTACACCTTC. The chain is built from TRBV6-5 and TRBJ1-2; 9 positions agree with TRBD1. The V gene end was trimmed by 6 bases and the J gene end by 4 bases; junction bases not matched to a gene: 9. Germline V gene data show CDR1 as MNHEY and CDR2 as SVGAGI. The CDR3 totals 15 residues.

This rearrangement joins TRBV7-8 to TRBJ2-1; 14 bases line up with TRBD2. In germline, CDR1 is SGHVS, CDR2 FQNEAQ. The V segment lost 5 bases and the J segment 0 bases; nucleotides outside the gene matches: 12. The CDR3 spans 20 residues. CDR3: CASSTPTSGRALNSYNEQFF. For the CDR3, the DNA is TGTGCCAGCAGCACACCGACTAGCGGGAGGGCCTTAAACTCCTACAATGAGCAGTTCTTC.

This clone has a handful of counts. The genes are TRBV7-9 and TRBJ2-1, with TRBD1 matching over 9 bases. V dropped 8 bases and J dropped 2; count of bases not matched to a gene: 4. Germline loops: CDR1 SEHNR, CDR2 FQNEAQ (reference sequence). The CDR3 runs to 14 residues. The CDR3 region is CASHTGGPYNEQFF. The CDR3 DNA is TGTGCCAGCCACACAGGGGGCCCCTACAATGAGCAGTTCTTC.

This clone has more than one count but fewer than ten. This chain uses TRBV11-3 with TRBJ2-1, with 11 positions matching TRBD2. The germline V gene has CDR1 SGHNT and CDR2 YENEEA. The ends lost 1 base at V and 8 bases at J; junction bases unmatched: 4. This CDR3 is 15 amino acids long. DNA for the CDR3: TGTGCCAGCAGCTTAGTAGCGGGAGGGCTGGATGAGCAGTTCTTC. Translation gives CASSLVAGGLDEQFF.

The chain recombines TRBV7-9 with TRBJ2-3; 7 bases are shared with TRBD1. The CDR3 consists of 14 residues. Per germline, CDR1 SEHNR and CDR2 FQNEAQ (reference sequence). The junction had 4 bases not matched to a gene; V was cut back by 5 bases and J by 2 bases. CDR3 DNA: TGTGCCAGCAGCCCGGGACAGCCCACAGATACGCAGTATTTT. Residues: CASSPGQPTDTQYF.

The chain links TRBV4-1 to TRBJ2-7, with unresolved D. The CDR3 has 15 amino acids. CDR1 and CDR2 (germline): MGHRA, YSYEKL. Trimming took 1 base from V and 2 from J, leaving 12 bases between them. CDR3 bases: TGCGCCAGCAGCCAAGGTGATCACGCTCCCTACGAGCAGTACTTC. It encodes CASSQGDHAPYEQYF.

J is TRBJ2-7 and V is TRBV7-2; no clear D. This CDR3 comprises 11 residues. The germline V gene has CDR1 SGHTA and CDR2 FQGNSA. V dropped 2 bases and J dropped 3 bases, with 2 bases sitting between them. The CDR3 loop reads CASSLYYEQYF. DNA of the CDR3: TGTGCCAGCAGCTTATACTACGAGCAGTACTTC.

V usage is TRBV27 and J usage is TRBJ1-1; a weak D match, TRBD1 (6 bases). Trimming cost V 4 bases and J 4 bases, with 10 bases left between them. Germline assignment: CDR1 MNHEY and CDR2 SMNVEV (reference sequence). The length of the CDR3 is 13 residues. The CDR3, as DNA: TGTGCCAGCAGTTCCCTCAGGGGCACTGAAGCTTTCTTT. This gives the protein CASSSLRGTEAFF.

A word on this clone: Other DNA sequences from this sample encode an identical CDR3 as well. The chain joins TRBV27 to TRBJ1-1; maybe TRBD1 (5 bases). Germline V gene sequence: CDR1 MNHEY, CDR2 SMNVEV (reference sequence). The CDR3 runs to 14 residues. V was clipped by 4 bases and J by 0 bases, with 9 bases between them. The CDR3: CASSSTVMNTEAFF. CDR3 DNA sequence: TGTGCCAGCAGTTCGACAGTTATGAACACTGAAGCTTTCTTT.

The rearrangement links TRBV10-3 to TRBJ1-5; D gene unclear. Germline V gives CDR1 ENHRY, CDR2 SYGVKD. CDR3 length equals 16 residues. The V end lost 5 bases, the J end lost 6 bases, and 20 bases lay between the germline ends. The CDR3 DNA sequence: TGTGCCATCAGTCCCGGACCGCGAATAGAGGGTCAGCCCCAGCATTTT. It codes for CAISPGPRIEGQPQHF.